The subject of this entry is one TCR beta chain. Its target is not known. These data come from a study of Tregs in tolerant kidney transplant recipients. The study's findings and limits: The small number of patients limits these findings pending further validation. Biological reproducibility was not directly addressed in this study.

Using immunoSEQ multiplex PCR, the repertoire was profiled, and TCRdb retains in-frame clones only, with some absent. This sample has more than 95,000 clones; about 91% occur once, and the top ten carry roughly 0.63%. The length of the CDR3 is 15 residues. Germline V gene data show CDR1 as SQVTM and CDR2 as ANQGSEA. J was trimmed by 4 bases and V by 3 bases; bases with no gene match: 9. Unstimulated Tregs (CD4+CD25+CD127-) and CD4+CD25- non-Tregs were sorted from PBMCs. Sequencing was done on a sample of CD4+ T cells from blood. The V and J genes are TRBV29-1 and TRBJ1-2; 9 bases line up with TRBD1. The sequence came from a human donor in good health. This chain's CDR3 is CSVEGKTGGTYGYTF. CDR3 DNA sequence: TGCAGCGTTGAGGGAAAGACAGGGGGAACCTATGGCTACACCTTC.